This T cell receptor (beta chain) comes out of a study of OX40 agonist ivuxolimab in advanced cancers. Individuals having autoimmune disease history or systemic immunosuppression were not enrolled. TCRdb's table, derived via immunoSEQ multiplex PCR, lists solely in-frame clones and lacks some. Among roughly 82,000 clones, about 89% were seen once, and the ten largest hold roughly 10%. After removal of 6 bases from V and 4 bases from J, the junction contained 6 bases not matched to a gene. The CDR3 has 15 residues. CDR1 is MNHNS, CDR2 SASEGT, per germline. This TCR was recovered from an adult with an advanced solid tumor such as melanoma, head and neck, liver or kidney cancer. This material consisted of CD4+ or CD8+ T cells sorted from blood, taken in a trial of the OX40 agonist ivuxolimab. The chain recombines TRBV6-1 with TRBJ2-6; TRBD1 matches at 7 bases. In DNA form, the CDR3 reads TGTGCCAGCAGGGCTGGGACAGCCGGGGCCAACGTCCTGACTTTC. Translation: CASRAGTAGANVLTF.